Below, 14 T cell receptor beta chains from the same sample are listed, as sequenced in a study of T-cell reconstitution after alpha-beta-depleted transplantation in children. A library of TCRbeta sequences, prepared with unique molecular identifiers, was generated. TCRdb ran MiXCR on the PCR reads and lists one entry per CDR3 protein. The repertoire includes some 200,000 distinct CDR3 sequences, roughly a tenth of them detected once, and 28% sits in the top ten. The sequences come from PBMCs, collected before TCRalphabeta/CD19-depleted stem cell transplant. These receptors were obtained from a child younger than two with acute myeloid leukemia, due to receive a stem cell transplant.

DNA of the CDR3: TGTGCCTGGAAGGGGGACCAAGAGACCCAGTACTTC. It specifies CAWKGDQETQYF. The chain couples TRBV30 to TRBJ2-5, with a weak D call TRBD1 (6 bases). CDR3 length equals 12 residues. Trimming took off 4 bases at V and 0 bases at J, with 6 bases between the two ends. The germline CDR1 and CDR2 sequences are GTSNPN and SVGIG (reference sequence).

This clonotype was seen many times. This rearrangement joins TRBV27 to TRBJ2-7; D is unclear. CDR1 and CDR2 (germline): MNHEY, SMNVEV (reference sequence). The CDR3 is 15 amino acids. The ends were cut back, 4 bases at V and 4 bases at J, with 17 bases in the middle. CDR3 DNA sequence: TGTGCCAGCAGTTCGCAGGTGGCGTCGATGTACGAGCAGTACTTC. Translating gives CASSSQVASMYEQYF.

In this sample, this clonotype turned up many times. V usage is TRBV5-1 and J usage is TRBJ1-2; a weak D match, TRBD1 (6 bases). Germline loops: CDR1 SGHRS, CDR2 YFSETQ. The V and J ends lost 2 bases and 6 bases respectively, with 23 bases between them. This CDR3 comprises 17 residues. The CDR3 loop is CASSLQADPGATHGYTF. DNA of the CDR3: TGCGCCAGCAGCTTACAGGCGGACCCAGGGGCGACCCATGGCTACACCTTC.

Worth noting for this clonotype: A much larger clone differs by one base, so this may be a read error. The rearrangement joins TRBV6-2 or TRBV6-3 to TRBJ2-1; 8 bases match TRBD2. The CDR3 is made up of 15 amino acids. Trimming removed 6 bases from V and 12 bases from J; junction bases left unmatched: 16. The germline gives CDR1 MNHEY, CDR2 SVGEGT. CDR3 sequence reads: CASRRTSRRVMGQFF. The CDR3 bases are TGTGCCAGCAGGAGGACTAGCAGGAGAGTCATGGGGCAGTTCTTC.

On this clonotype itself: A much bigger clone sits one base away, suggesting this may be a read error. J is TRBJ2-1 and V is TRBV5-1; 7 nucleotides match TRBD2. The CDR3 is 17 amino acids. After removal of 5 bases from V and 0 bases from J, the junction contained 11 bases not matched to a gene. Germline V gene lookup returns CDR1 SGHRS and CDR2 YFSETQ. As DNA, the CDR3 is TGCGCCAGCAGACAAGTGGGAGGGCTAAGCTCCTACAATGAGCAGTTCTTC. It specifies CASRQVGGLSSYNEQFF. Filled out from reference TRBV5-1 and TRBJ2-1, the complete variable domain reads KAGVTQTPRYLIKTRGQQVTLSCSPISGHRSVSWYQQTPGQGLQFLFEYFSETQRNKGNFPGRFSGRQFSNSRSEMNVSTLELGDSALYLCASRQVGGLSSYNEQFFGPGTRLTVL.

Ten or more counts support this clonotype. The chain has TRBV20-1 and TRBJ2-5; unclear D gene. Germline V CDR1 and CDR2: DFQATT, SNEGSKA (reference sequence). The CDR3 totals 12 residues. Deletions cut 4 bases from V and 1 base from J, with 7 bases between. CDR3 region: CSAKRIQETQYF. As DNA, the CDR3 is TGCAGTGCTAAGAGGATCCAAGAGACCCAGTACTTC.

CDR3 region: CSVGQGMVYNEQFF. The CDR3 nucleotides are TGCAGCGTTGGACAGGGGATGGTCTACAATGAGCAGTTCTTC. J is TRBJ2-1 and V is TRBV29-1, with 8 bases that match TRBD1. The CDR3 runs 14 residues. Per the germline V gene, CDR1 is SQVTM and CDR2 is ANQGSEA. V shed 4 bases, J shed 3 bases, and the junction held 5 bases outside the gene matches.

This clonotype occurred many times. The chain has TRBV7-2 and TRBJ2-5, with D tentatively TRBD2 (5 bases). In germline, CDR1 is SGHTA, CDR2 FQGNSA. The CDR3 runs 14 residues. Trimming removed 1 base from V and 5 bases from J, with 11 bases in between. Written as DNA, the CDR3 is TGTGCCAGCAGCTTAGTGGCTAGCAGTGAGACCCAGTACTTC. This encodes CASSLVASSETQYF.

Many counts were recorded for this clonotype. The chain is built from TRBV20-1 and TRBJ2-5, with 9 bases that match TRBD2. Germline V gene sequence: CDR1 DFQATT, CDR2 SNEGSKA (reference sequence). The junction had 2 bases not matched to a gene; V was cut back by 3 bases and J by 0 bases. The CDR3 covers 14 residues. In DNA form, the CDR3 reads TGCAGTGCTAGTGTAGCGGGGGACCAAGAGACCCAGTACTTC. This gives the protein CSASVAGDQETQYF.

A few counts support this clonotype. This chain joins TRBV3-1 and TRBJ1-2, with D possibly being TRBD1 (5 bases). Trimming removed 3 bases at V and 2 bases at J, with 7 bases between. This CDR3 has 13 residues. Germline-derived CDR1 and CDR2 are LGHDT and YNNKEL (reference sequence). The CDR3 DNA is TGTGCCAGCAGCCACGACAGAAACTATGGCTACACCTTC. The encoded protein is CASSHDRNYGYTF. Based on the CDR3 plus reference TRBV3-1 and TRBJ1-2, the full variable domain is DTAVSQTPKYLVTQMGNDKSIKCEQNLGHDTMYWYKQDSKKFLKIMFSYNNKELIINETVPNRFSPKSPDKAHLNLHINSLELGDSAVYFCASSHDRNYGYTFGSGTRLTVV.

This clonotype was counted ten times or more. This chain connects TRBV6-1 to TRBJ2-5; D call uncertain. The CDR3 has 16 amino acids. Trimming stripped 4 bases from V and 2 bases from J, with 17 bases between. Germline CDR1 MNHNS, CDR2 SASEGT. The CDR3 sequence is CASSGSPYLGQETQYF. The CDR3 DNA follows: TGTGCCAGCAGTGGGTCCCCTTACCTGGGACAAGAGACCCAGTACTTC.

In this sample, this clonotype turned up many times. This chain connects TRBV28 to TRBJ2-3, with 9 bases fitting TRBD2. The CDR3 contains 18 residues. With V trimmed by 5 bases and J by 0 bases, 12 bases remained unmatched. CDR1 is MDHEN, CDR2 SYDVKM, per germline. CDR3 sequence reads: CASSQPTAGGLSTDTQYF. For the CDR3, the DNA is TGTGCCAGCAGTCAACCAACAGCGGGAGGCCTCAGCACAGATACGCAGTATTTT.

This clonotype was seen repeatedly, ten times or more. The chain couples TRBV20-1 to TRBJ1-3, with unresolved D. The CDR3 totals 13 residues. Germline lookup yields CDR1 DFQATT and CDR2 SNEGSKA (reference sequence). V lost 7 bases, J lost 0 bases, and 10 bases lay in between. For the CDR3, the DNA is TGCAGTGTTCAGGCGGACTCTGGAAACACCATATATTTT. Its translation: CSVQADSGNTIYF.

The CDR3 DNA follows: TGTGCCAGCAGCTTAGGGGGAGTTAGCACAGATACGCAGTATTTT. Encoded protein: CASSLGGVSTDTQYF. The chain carries TRBV7-2 and TRBJ2-3, with TRBD2 as a possible D gene (5 bases). Germline V gene lookup returns CDR1 SGHTA and CDR2 FQGNSA. The CDR3 contains 15 residues. V gave up 1 base and J gave up 0 bases, with 8 bases separating them.